The 17 T cell receptor beta chains presented below share a single source sample, sequenced in a study of T cell repertoires in cytomegalovirus infection. Each CDR3 protein gets one entry after TCRdb re-called the reads with MiXCR. Of roughly 920,000 distinct CDR3 sequences in the sample, around 32% were seen once. For these TCRs, the target antigens are not known. Specimen: cultured CD8+ T cells from PBMCs, collected from culture after CMV antigen stimulation. These receptors came from a human donor in good health (CMV status not recorded). Some clones in this sample may be carry-over from other donors' samples.

V is TRBV27 and J is TRBJ2-1; D perhaps matches TRBD1 (6 bases). The V gene's germline CDR1 is MNHEY and CDR2 SMNVEV (reference sequence). Trimming left V 4 bases short and J 6 bases short, with 25 bases between. The CDR3 is 18 residues long. This CDR3 reads CASSYWKGRQGLGNEQFF. DNA for the CDR3: TGTGCCAGCAGTTATTGGAAGGGTCGTCAGGGGTTGGGCAATGAGCAGTTCTTC.

The chain has TRBV19 and TRBJ1-1; D is ambiguous. The CDR3 runs to 13 residues. The V gene's germline CDR1 is LNHDA and CDR2 SQIVND (reference sequence). Trimming removed 7 bases from V and 3 bases from J, with 12 bases in between. The CDR3, as DNA: TGTGCCAGTATATCGGCGTCATACACTGAAGCTTTCTTT. It specifies CASISASYTEAFF.

This clonotype appeared a few times. The V call is TRBV7-9, the J call TRBJ2-3; D remains unclear. The CDR3 is 14 residues long. V lost 1 base and J 2 bases, leaving 7 bases between the germline ends. Germline V gene lookup returns CDR1 SEHNR and CDR2 FQNEAQ (reference sequence). The CDR3 sequence is CASSLVDATDTQYF. The CDR3 nucleotides read TGTGCCAGCAGCTTAGTGGACGCCACAGATACGCAGTATTTT. Filled out from reference TRBV7-9 and TRBJ2-3, the complete variable domain reads DTGVSQNPRHKITKRGQNVTFRCDPISEHNRLYWYRQTLGQGPEFLTYFQNEAQLEKSRLLSDRFSAERPKGSFSTLEIQRTEQGDSAMYLCASSLVDATDTQYFGPGTRLTVL.

V is TRBV6-2 or TRBV6-3 and J is TRBJ1-1; D remains unclear. There are 14 residues in the CDR3. CDR1 and CDR2 (germline): MNHEY, SVGEGT. V lost 3 bases, J lost 7 bases, and 15 bases lay in between. CDR3 sequence (DNA): TGTGCCAGCAGTTATACTACGTACGGTGGTGAAGCTTTCTTT. As protein: CASSYTTYGGEAFF.

The rearrangement joins TRBV19 to TRBJ2-6, with 8 bases aligning to TRBD1. CDR3 length equals 20 residues. Trimming at V came to 9 bases and at J to 0 bases, leaving 19 bases not matched to a gene. CDR1 is LNHDA, CDR2 SQIVND, per germline (reference sequence). CDR3 DNA sequence: TGTGCCAGATCGACCGGGACAGGCCCCCACTTGGGCTCTGGGGCCAACGTCCTGACTTTC. The encoded protein is CARSTGTGPHLGSGANVLTF.

This clonotype came up a few times. This chain links TRBV6-5 with TRBJ2-7; possibly TRBD1 or TRBD2 for D (5 bases each). The CDR3 is 14 amino acids. From germline, CDR1 is MNHEY and CDR2 SVGAGI. V lost 2 bases and J lost 0, with 8 bases in between. CDR3 region: CASSYGTSSYEQYF. For the CDR3, the DNA is TGTGCCAGCAGTTACGGGACCAGCTCCTACGAGCAGTACTTC.

The CDR3 DNA reads TGTGCCAGTAGTAGGAGAGGTTCGGTGTCCGGGGAGCTGTTTTTT. Translation gives CASSRRGSVSGELFF. The gene calls are TRBV19 and TRBJ2-2; D gene ambiguous. This CDR3 is built from 15 residues. Germline loops: CDR1 LNHDA, CDR2 SQIVND (reference sequence). V was trimmed by 4 bases and J by 6 bases, leaving 15 bases between them.

This clonotype has only a few counts. This chain connects TRBV10-3 to TRBJ2-1; 10 bases line up with TRBD2. The CDR3 has 16 residues. V gave up 8 bases and J gave up 2 bases; unmatched junction bases: 9. Germline V gene data show CDR1 as ENHRY and CDR2 as SYGVKD. The CDR3: CAIQLAGKLAYNEQFF. The CDR3 DNA sequence: TGTGCCATCCAACTAGCGGGGAAGCTTGCCTACAATGAGCAGTTCTTC.

This clonotype was detected ten times or more. This chain joins TRBV7-6 and TRBJ2-3, with no clear D. The CDR3 runs 18 residues. Germline V gene lookup returns CDR1 SGHVS and CDR2 FNYEAQ. V lost 2 bases and J 1 base, leaving 19 bases between the germline ends. CDR3 sequence reads: CASSLTFETIRGTDTQYF. CDR3 DNA sequence: TGTGCCAGCAGCTTAACCTTTGAGACAATTCGCGGCACAGATACGCAGTATTTT.

V gene TRBV7-3 combines with J gene TRBJ2-7; possibly TRBD1 for D (5 bases). V was shortened by 5 bases and J by 2 bases, with 13 bases between the two germline ends. Germline CDR1 is SGHTA and CDR2 is FQGTGA. CDR3 length equals 14 residues. The CDR3 protein is CASSMVGAPYEQYF. The CDR3 DNA follows: TGTGCCAGCAGCATGGTAGGGGCCCCCTACGAGCAGTACTTC.

This clonotype was seen at least ten times. This sequence joins TRBV7-2 and TRBJ2-7, with 7 nucleotides matching TRBD1. This CDR3 comprises 15 residues. The germline CDR1 and CDR2 sequences are SGHTA and FQGNSA. V dropped 5 bases and J dropped 3; count of bases not matched to a gene: 10. CDR3 amino acids: CASSVTGQNGYEQYF. The DNA of the CDR3 is TGTGCCAGCAGCGTCACGGGACAGAATGGCTACGAGCAGTACTTC.

This clonotype has at least ten counts. The chain uses TRBV7-9 and TRBJ2-7; D not certain. Germline-derived CDR1 and CDR2 are SEHNR and FQNEAQ (reference sequence). The CDR3 covers 13 residues. V was shortened by 0 bases and J by 6 bases, with 9 bases between the two germline ends. The CDR3 is CASSLARSAEQYV. DNA for the CDR3: TGTGCCAGCAGCTTAGCTAGATCTGCCGAGCAGTACGTC.

The chain carries TRBV7-9 and TRBJ2-7; D is unresolved. V was pared by 5 bases and J by 7 bases, with 12 bases between. The CDR3 contains 12 residues. From germline, CDR1 is SEHNR and CDR2 FQNEAQ (reference sequence). The CDR3, as DNA: TGTGCCAGCAGCGGATTTGCCCGGGAGCAGTACTTC. Encoded protein: CASSGFAREQYF.

The chain carries TRBV29-1 and TRBJ2-5, with 8 bases lining up with TRBD2. This CDR3 comprises 15 residues. The V segment lost 7 bases and the J segment 2 bases; nucleotides outside the gene matches: 12. CDR1 and CDR2 (germline): SQVTM, ANQGSEA. The CDR3 sequence: CSDSEVAGTQETQYF. In nucleotides, the CDR3 is TGCAGCGATTCCGAGGTAGCGGGGACACAAGAGACCCAGTACTTC. Full variable domain (missing parts from reference TRBV29-1 and TRBJ2-5): SAVISQKPSRDICQRGTSLTIQCQVDSQVTMMFWYRQQPGQSLTLIATANQGSEATYESGFVIDKFPISRPNLTFSTLTVSNMSPEDSSIYLCSDSEVAGTQETQYFGPGTRLLVL.

This clonotype was counted a single time. The chain recombines TRBV7-8 with TRBJ2-6, with D hard to call. The CDR3 contains 18 residues. Per germline, CDR1 SGHVS and CDR2 FQNEAQ. The V gene lost 5 bases and the J gene lost 6 bases, with 23 bases spanning the gap. The CDR3 DNA is TGTGCCAGCAGCCCCCTCGGTCCACTCCCCACTGAGGCCAACGTCCTGACTTTC. Translating it yields CASSPLGPLPTEANVLTF.

A few counts support this clonotype. A much larger clone differs from this one at a single base, so this may be a read error. This chain uses TRBV12-3 or TRBV12-4 with TRBJ2-2; D remains unclear. There are 10 residues in the CDR3. Trimming left V 7 bases short and J 6 bases short, with 3 bases between. CDR3 nucleotide sequence: TGTGCCAGCATGGCCGGGGAGCTGTTTTTT. Its translation is CASMAGELFF.

This chain uses TRBV28 with TRBJ1-6, with 11 positions matching TRBD1. V lost 4 bases and J lost 6; bases outside the gene matches: 14. The CDR3 is made up of 19 amino acids. Germline V lookup: CDR1 MDHEN, CDR2 SYDVKM. CDR3 sequence (DNA): TGTGCCAGCAGTTCAGATCGCCGGACAGGGGGCTTCGGTAATTCACCCCTCCACTTT. This translates into CASSSDRRTGGFGNSPLHF.